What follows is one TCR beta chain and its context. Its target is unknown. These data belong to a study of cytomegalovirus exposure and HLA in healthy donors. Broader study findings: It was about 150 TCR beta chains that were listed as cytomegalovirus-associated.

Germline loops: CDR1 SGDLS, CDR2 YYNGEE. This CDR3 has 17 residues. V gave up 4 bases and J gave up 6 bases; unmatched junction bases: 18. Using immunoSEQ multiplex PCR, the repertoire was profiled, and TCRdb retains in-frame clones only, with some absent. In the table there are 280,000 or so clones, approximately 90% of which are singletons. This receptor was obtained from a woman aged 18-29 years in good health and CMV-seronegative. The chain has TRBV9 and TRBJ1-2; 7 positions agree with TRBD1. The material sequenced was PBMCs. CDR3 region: CASSPDRQGPRANGYTF. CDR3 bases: TGTGCCAGCAGCCCCGATCGACAGGGACCTCGTGCGAATGGCTACACCTTC.